The present entry profiles one T cell receptor (beta chain) with its context. Per germline, CDR1 SGHRS and CDR2 YFSETQ. Germline trimming cut 0 bases from V and 4 bases from J; bases unmatched to any gene: 5. CDR3 length equals 16 residues. Seattle's enrolled individuals joined amid active infection and were then monitored longitudinally. This sample was taken from a study of blood T cell repertoires in COVID-19. Background on the study: Whether acute or convalescent, the COVID-19 samples came from the United States, Italy and Spain.

Some clones are missing from TCRdb's copy, which holds only in-frame ones; the method was immunoSEQ multiplex PCR. The data contain about 480,000 clones, around 89% of them seen just once; the ten biggest clones take up roughly 12%. V is TRBV5-1 and J is TRBJ2-3; 10 bases line up with TRBD2. The receptor was derived from a woman aged 45 to 65 with COVID-19, enrolled during active disease. Sequencing was performed on peripheral blood. CDR3 region: CASSLASGGFADTQYF. For the CDR3, the DNA is TGCGCCAGCAGCTTGGCTAGCGGGGGTTTCGCAGATACGCAGTATTTT.